The 16 T cell receptor beta chains listed next were all sequenced from one sample in a study of blood T cell repertoires in COVID-19. Libraries were prepared by immunoSEQ multiplex PCR; TCRdb keeps only in-frame clonotypes and omits some of them. This table has 55,000 to 80,000 clones, about 90% appearing once. The sample consisted of peripheral blood. The receptors stem from a human donor in a cohort sampled during active COVID-19.

The table lists this clone with a count of one. J is TRBJ2-7 and V is TRBV29-1, with a weak D call TRBD2 (6 bases). Trimming pared 4 bases from V and 4 bases from J, leaving 11 bases between. CDR1 SQVTM and CDR2 ANQGSEA come from the germline V gene. There are 12 residues in the CDR3. This CDR3 is CSVVGTDYEQYF. The CDR3, as DNA: TGCAGCGTTGTTGGGACTGATTACGAGCAGTACTTC.

The V and J genes are TRBV6-2 or TRBV6-3 and TRBJ2-2; 14 bases fit TRBD2. This CDR3 has 18 amino acids. The V segment lost 1 base and the J segment 4 bases; nucleotides outside the gene matches: 5. Germline V gives CDR1 MNHEY, CDR2 SVGEGT. The CDR3 region is CASSYWGTSGSLTGELFF. As DNA, the CDR3 is TGTGCCAGCAGTTACTGGGGGACTAGCGGGAGTCTCACCGGGGAGCTGTTTTTT.

This clone was counted once. CDR3 coding DNA: TGTGCCAGCAGTGTCTTCGGGAAACTGTTTTTT. Translation: CASSVFGKLFF. The rearrangement joins TRBV28 to TRBJ1-4; D gene uncertain. From germline, CDR1 is MDHEN and CDR2 SYDVKM. V was trimmed by 5 bases and J by 11 bases, leaving 9 bases between them. This CDR3 comprises 11 residues.

The V call is TRBV4-3, the J call TRBJ2-1; no clear D. The germline V gene encodes CDR1 LGHNA and CDR2 YSLEER. This CDR3 contains 12 residues. V was pared by 4 bases and J by 5 bases, with 6 bases between. The CDR3 spells CASSPGDNEQFF. The CDR3 DNA reads TGCGCCAGCAGCCCTGGAGACAATGAGCAGTTCTTC.

The chain links TRBV11-1 to TRBJ1-1, with a tentative D call TRBD1 (6 bases). The V and J ends lost 5 bases and 8 bases respectively, with 15 bases between them. Germline-derived CDR1 and CDR2 are SGHAT and FQDESV (reference sequence). This CDR3 comprises 13 residues. This CDR3 reads CASSALGGLEAFF. The CDR3 nucleotides read TGTGCCAGCAGCGCGCTAGGGGGACTAGAAGCTTTCTTT.

The chain is built from TRBV19 and TRBJ2-1, with D maybe TRBD1 (6 bases). The CDR3 has 12 residues. Trimming took off 3 bases at V and 7 bases at J, with 7 bases between the two ends. Germline V gives CDR1 LNHDA, CDR2 SQIVND (reference sequence). The CDR3, as DNA: TGTGCCAGTAGTATGAGGGGGAATGAGCAGTTCTTC. This gives the protein CASSMRGNEQFF.

CDR3: CASSLGADRAGEQYF. The DNA for the CDR3 is TGTGCCAGCAGCTTAGGCGCTGACAGGGCGGGCGAGCAGTACTTC. V is TRBV7-2 and J is TRBJ2-7; 7 nucleotides line up with TRBD1. CDR1 and CDR2 (germline): SGHTA, FQGNSA. The length of the CDR3 is 15 residues. V shed 1 base and J 6 bases; nucleotides not matched to a gene: 9.

V gene TRBV19 combines with J gene TRBJ1-1, with a weak D call TRBD1 (5 bases). Germline V gene data show CDR1 as LNHDA and CDR2 as SQIVND (reference sequence). V lost 7 bases and J lost 2, with 11 bases in between. This CDR3 has 13 residues. The CDR3 DNA is TGTGCCAGTATCCGACAGCAAAACACTGAAGCTTTCTTT. It yields the protein CASIRQQNTEAFF.

This chain links TRBV6-5 with TRBJ2-2, with D perhaps TRBD2 (6 bases). Trimming shortened V by 6 bases and J by 2 bases, and 10 bases separated the two germline ends. Germline CDR1 reads MNHEY; CDR2 reads SVGAGI. The CDR3 has 14 residues. CDR3 sequence reads: CASRVGGNTGELFF. The CDR3, as DNA: TGTGCCAGCAGAGTCGGGGGTAACACCGGGGAGCTGTTTTTT.

Written as DNA, the CDR3 is TGTGCCAGCAGCCAGACGAAGGGGAGGAATTCACCCCTCCACTTT. It specifies CASSQTKGRNSPLHF. The chain employs TRBV3-1 (or the pseudogene TRBV3-2) and TRBJ1-6, with D tentatively TRBD1 (5 bases). Trimming removed 3 bases from V and 7 bases from J, with 13 bases in between. CDR1 and CDR2 (germline): LGHDT, YNNKEL (reference sequence). The CDR3 covers 15 residues.

The J gene is TRBJ1-2, the V gene TRBV5-1; 7 bases are a match to TRBD1. The V gene end was trimmed by 2 bases and the J gene end by 9 bases; junction bases not matched to a gene: 16. The CDR3 extends over 16 amino acids. Germline V gives CDR1 SGHRS, CDR2 YFSETQ. CDR3 coding DNA: TGCGCCAGCAGCTTTGGGGGACAGAGGTCTTCGCAGAGCTACACCTTC. Protein sequence: CASSFGGQRSSQSYTF.

V and J are TRBV18 and TRBJ2-5; TRBD2 aligns across 7 bases. J gave up 1 base and V 4 bases, and 3 bases lay outside the gene matches. The CDR3 totals 14 residues. Germline-derived CDR1 and CDR2 are KGHSH and LQKENI. CDR3: CASSQRLAQETQYF. The DNA for the CDR3 is TGTGCCAGCTCACAAAGACTAGCCCAAGAGACCCAGTACTTC.

The chain uses TRBV28 and TRBJ1-2, with 7 positions matching TRBD1. CDR3 size: 13 residues. CDR1 and CDR2 from the germline V gene are MDHEN and SYDVKM. With 5 bases clipped from V and 8 bases from J, the junction kept 8 bases outside the gene matches. CDR3 sequence (DNA): TGTGCCAGCAGTCCTGACAGGGTCAGGGGCTACACCTTC. Its protein is CASSPDRVRGYTF.

The V call is TRBV2, the J call TRBJ1-2, with 7 nucleotides matching TRBD1. CDR3 length equals 13 residues. With 5 bases clipped from V and 4 bases from J, the junction kept 4 bases outside the gene matches. CDR1 and CDR2 from the germline V gene are SNHLY and FYNNEI. CDR3 nucleotide sequence: TGTGCCAGCAGTCGACAGGGTCTCTATGGCTACACCTTC. Protein product: CASSRQGLYGYTF.

Of note for this clone: At one end, the junction sequence differs from germline, possibly due to a read error. The V call is TRBV30, the J call TRBJ1-2, with D hard to call. Germline V gene sequence: CDR1 GTSNPN, CDR2 SVGIG (reference sequence). This CDR3 region has 11 residues. The CDR3 protein is CAWSVRSAVAF. The CDR3 nucleotides read TGTGCCTGGAGTGTTCGGTCTGCCGTTGCCTTC.

The V call is TRBV29-1, the J call TRBJ1-2; D gene ambiguous. V was pared by 4 bases and J by 8 bases, with 17 bases between. Germline CDR1 SQVTM, CDR2 ANQGSEA. This CDR3 contains 13 residues. The CDR3 region has the DNA TGCAGCGTTGGTGAGAGTGCAGGACTCGGCTACACCTTC. Amino acid sequence: CSVGESAGLGYTF.